The text below deals with one TCR beta chain. Its antigen is currently unknown. This table comes from immunoSEQ multiplex PCR, and its TCRdb copy is limited to in-frame clones, with some not included. Of about 150,000 clones in the sample, 75% to 90% are singletons; the top ten hold around 7.8%. The length of the CDR3 is 14 residues. The V gene's germline CDR1 is SEHNR and CDR2 FQNEAQ (reference sequence). V was cut by 1 base and J by 7 bases, with 10 bases left in between. The data originate from a study of T cell responses to AZD1222 COVID-19 vaccine. Overall study: It was second doses at about 4 or about 12 weeks that were pooled. The study's findings and limits: At baseline, seropositivity was found in only six or seven AZD1222 recipients. Repertoires were collected only later (after the peak T cell response had occurred). Females outnumbered males among donors, who were mostly white British; clonal diversity was possibly underestimated.

This clonotype was sampled from an adult in good health. The V call is TRBV7-9, the J call TRBJ2-2; D is ambiguous. The source material was peripheral blood, sampled on day 0 of AZD1222 vaccination. CDR3 nucleotides: TGTGCCAGCAGCTTAGTGGTAGTTGGCGGGGAGCTGTTTTTT. It translates to CASSLVVVGGELFF.